Given below is one T cell receptor (beta chain) in context. No antigen is known for it. This record comes from a study of identical twins. Study-wide findings and caveats: With beta out-of-frame sequences, excess sharing by twins was weaker. Models came in too low on out-of-frame TCR alpha sharing in monozygotic twins.

The trim removed 9 bases at V and 6 bases at J, leaving 11 bases unmatched. This CDR3 is 14 amino acids long. In germline, CDR1 is ENHRY, CDR2 SYGVKD. Template switching supplied a universal primer site; unique molecular identifiers were carried on the cDNA. TCRdb re-analysed the 5' RACE reads in MiXCR, keeping a single row per CDR3 protein. The sample shows 400,000 to 550,000 distinct CDR3 sequences, 20% to 25% of them seen only once. This sample was shared with a second study, whose subject was T cells expressing NK-cell markers. From that second work: Seven of the eight sequenced donors were classified as HCMV-seropositive, and one was classified as seronegative.

Input material: CD4+ T cells sorted from blood. J is TRBJ2-1 and V is TRBV10-3; TRBD2 aligns across 7 bases. The TCR was taken from a woman aged 18-29 years in good health. CDR3 in DNA: TGTGCCATAAGTAAAGCGGGGATTGTCAATGAGCAGTTCTTC. The encoded protein is CAISKAGIVNEQFF.